This T cell receptor beta chain was obtained from a study of CD8 T cells in Susac syndrome. This clonotype was observed a single time. Trimming stripped 7 bases from V and 8 bases from J, with 27 bases between. CDR1 and CDR2 from the germline V gene are LNHDA and SQIVND (reference sequence). CDR3 length: 17 amino acids. cDNA came from about 0.5 to 1 ug RNA primed by random hexamers. From the immunoSEQ multiplex PCR reads, TCRdb called clonotypes with MiXCR, one entry per CDR3 protein. The table has about 120,000 distinct CDR3 sequences, nearly 95% seen once. The source material was CD4+ T cells from PBMCs. This TCR was sampled from a human donor in good health. The chain uses TRBV19 and TRBJ1-5; D is possibly TRBD1 (6 bases). As DNA, the CDR3 is TGTGCCAGTACTATGAGGGGGGCAGGGGTCATGAGTAAGCCCCAGCATTTT. Translating it yields CASTMRGAGVMSKPQHF.